This T cell receptor (beta chain) was retrieved from a study of T cells in Graves' hyperthyroidism and ophthalmopathy. This clonotype came up a few times. The study excluded patients with uncontrolled infection, other autoimmune disease, pregnancy or lactation. Diagnosis relied on clinical symptoms, serum thyroxine and TRAb, thyroid ultrasound and orbital computed tomography. TCR beta CDR3 regions were amplified from RNA. Carried out on the TCR CDR3, a first-round RT-PCR used the HTBI primer set. TCRdb reprocessed the multiplex PCR reads via MiXCR and lists one record per CDR3 protein. The sample consists of about 500,000 distinct CDR3 sequences, around 43% of them appearing once. With 5 bases removed from V and 7 bases from J, the gap between germline ends came to 15 bases. This CDR3 spans 14 amino acids. Looked up from germline, CDR1 is SNHLY and CDR2 is FYNNEI.

This sequence originates from an adult woman with Graves' disease, either hyperthyroidism or ophthalmopathy (not recorded which). This chain connects TRBV2 to TRBJ1-5, with D possibly being TRBD1 (5 bases). Source material: peripheral blood or thyroid tissue (not recorded which). CDR3: CASSSGTQPQPQHF. The CDR3, as DNA: TGTGCCAGCAGTTCAGGGACCCAGCCCCAGCCCCAGCATTTT.